These 8 T cell receptor beta chains share one sample of origin, sequenced in a study of T cell responses to AZD1222 COVID-19 vaccine. Method: immunoSEQ multiplex PCR; TCRdb's copy keeps in-frame clones and lacks some. The sample consists of 150,000 to 250,000 clones, approximately 93% of them appearing once. The material sequenced was peripheral blood, taken 28 days after the second AZD1222 dose. The receptors were sampled from an adult who received the AZD1222 COVID-19 vaccine.

This chain's CDR3 is CASTIGGQETQYF. The CDR3 region has the DNA TGTGCCAGCACAATAGGGGGGCAAGAGACCCAGTACTTC. The J gene is TRBJ2-5, the V gene TRBV5-5; D is tentatively TRBD1 or TRBD2 (6 bases each). Germline V gene data show CDR1 as SGHKS and CDR2 as YYEKEE (reference sequence). Trimming cost V 6 bases and J 2 bases, with 11 bases left between them. This CDR3 has 13 residues.

The V and J genes are TRBV3-1 (or the pseudogene TRBV3-2) and TRBJ1-3; D unclear. The CDR3 extends over 14 amino acids. Per germline, CDR1 LGHDT and CDR2 YNNKEL (reference sequence). The V and J ends lost 4 bases and 3 bases respectively, with 10 bases between them. The CDR3 spells CASSPTRSGNTIYF. The DNA for the CDR3 is TGTGCCAGCAGCCCGACGAGAAGTGGAAACACCATATATTTT.

CDR3 sequence: CSVVGSSYEQYF. The CDR3 nucleotides read TGCAGCGTTGTCGGCAGTTCCTACGAGCAGTACTTC. The rearrangement uses TRBV29-1 and TRBJ2-7; D is ambiguous. Germline V CDR1 and CDR2: SQVTM, ANQGSEA. This CDR3 region has 12 residues. Trimming pared 4 bases from V and 1 base from J, leaving 8 bases between.

The chain joins TRBV6-2 or TRBV6-3 to TRBJ2-5; tentative D call: TRBD2 (6 bases). The V gene's germline CDR1 is MNHEY and CDR2 SVGEGT. The CDR3 totals 17 residues. Trimming took off 0 bases at V and 0 bases at J, with 14 bases between the two ends. The CDR3 protein is CASSYSGSGEYQETQYF. The CDR3 DNA is TGTGCCAGCAGTTACTCGGGTAGCGGAGAGTACCAAGAGACCCAGTACTTC.

The J gene is TRBJ2-3, the V gene TRBV5-1; 7 bases agree with TRBD2. CDR1 and CDR2 from the germline V gene are SGHRS and YFSETQ. Germline trimming cut 4 bases from V and 7 bases from J; bases unmatched to any gene: 12. The CDR3 extends over 15 amino acids. The CDR3 DNA reads as TGCGCCAGCAGCCCCACAGCGGGGTCCTCCAATACGCAGTATTTT. It is translated as CASSPTAGSSNTQYF.

This rearrangement joins TRBV7-8 to TRBJ1-1, with a possible D match to TRBD1 (6 bases). Germline V gives CDR1 SGHVS, CDR2 FQNEAQ. There are 17 residues in the CDR3. Trimming took off 1 base at V and 2 bases at J, with 17 bases between the two ends. CDR3 residues: CASSLVGGAIGNTEAFF. The CDR3 DNA sequence: TGTGCCAGCAGCTTAGTTGGGGGCGCCATAGGAAACACTGAAGCTTTCTTT.

This chain joins TRBV7-2 and TRBJ1-1; 9 nucleotides agree with TRBD1. CDR3 length: 15 amino acids. CDR1 and CDR2 (germline): SGHTA, FQGNSA. V shed 6 bases, J shed 5 bases, and the junction held 10 bases outside the gene matches. CDR3 amino acids: CASRTSDRGSTEAFF. DNA of the CDR3: TGTGCCAGCAGGACCTCGGACAGGGGTTCTACTGAAGCTTTCTTT. Based on the CDR3 plus reference TRBV7-2 and TRBJ1-1, the full variable domain is GAGVSQSPSNKVTEKGKDVELRCDPISGHTALYWYRQSLGQGLEFLIYFQGNSAPDKSGLPSDRFSAERTGGSVSTLTIQRTQQEDSAVYLCASRTSDRGSTEAFFGQGTRLTVV.

The rearrangement links TRBV2 to TRBJ1-2, with 9 bases that match TRBD1. The CDR3 loop spans 14 amino acids. V shed 6 bases, J shed 4 bases, and the junction held 6 bases outside the gene matches. CDR1 is SNHLY and CDR2 is FYNNEI in the germline V gene. The CDR3 protein is CASRGRDRAYGYTF. CDR3 DNA sequence: TGTGCCAGCAGAGGCCGGGACAGGGCCTATGGCTACACCTTC.